These 17 T cell receptor beta chains originate from one sample sequenced in a study of OX40 agonist ivuxolimab in advanced cancers. Here immunoSEQ multiplex PCR was the method, and the copy in TCRdb shows in-frame clones only, minus some. This table holds about 7,800 clones, 85% to 90% found once. The sequencing used CD4+ or CD8+ T cells sorted from blood, collected in a trial of the OX40 agonist ivuxolimab. The source is an adult with an advanced solid tumor such as melanoma, head and neck, liver or kidney cancer.

The rearrangement uses TRBV5-1 and TRBJ2-3; the D gene is possibly TRBD2 (5 bases). V was clipped by 6 bases and J by 2 bases, with 16 bases between them. The CDR3 runs to 15 residues. CDR1 is SGHRS and CDR2 is YFSETQ in the germline V gene. The CDR3 DNA reads TGCGCCAGCACCCTCCCTCTCGGGAACACAGATACGCAGTATTTT. This gives the protein CASTLPLGNTDTQYF.

J is TRBJ1-1 and V is TRBV2; D is unclear. There are 14 residues in the CDR3. From germline, CDR1 is SNHLY and CDR2 FYNNEI. Trimming took 1 base from V and 3 from J, leaving 9 bases between them. CDR3 in DNA: TGTGCCAGCAGTGAAGGAGGACGGGACACTGAAGCTTTCTTT. Protein product: CASSEGGRDTEAFF.

The chain employs TRBV7-8 and TRBJ1-1; perhaps TRBD1 as D (5 bases). The CDR3 is 14 residues long. The V gene's germline CDR1 is SGHVS and CDR2 FQNEAQ. The V end was cut by 5 bases, the J end by 5 bases, with 15 bases between. Here the CDR3 reads CASSRRRGNTEAFF. The CDR3 bases are TGTGCCAGCAGCCGACGGCGGGGGAATACTGAAGCTTTCTTT.

The V and J genes are TRBV7-9 and TRBJ2-1; 8 bases line up with TRBD2. The germline gives CDR1 SEHNR, CDR2 FQNEAQ (reference sequence). Trimming took 5 bases from V and 6 from J; bases not matched to a gene: 9. This CDR3 spans 15 amino acids. The CDR3 coding sequence is TGTGCCAGCAGCACGGGACTAGGGGCGGGCAATGAGCAGTTCTTC. Its translation: CASSTGLGAGNEQFF.

This clone was seen once. This rearrangement joins TRBV6-9 to TRBJ1-2; possibly TRBD1 for D (5 bases). Trimming left V 3 bases short and J 8 bases short, with 13 bases between. The length of the CDR3 is 13 residues. The germline CDR1 and CDR2 sequences are MNHGY and SVAAGI. CDR3 bases: TGTGCCAGCAGTTACTATCAGGGCGGGGGCTACACCTTC. This codes for CASSYYQGGGYTF.

The V and J genes are TRBV7-2 and TRBJ2-5; no clear D gene. Trimming removed 2 bases from V and 2 bases from J, with 9 bases in between. CDR3 length: 14 residues. CDR1 is SGHTA and CDR2 is FQGNSA in the germline V gene. The CDR3 is CASSLYPEQETQYF. In DNA form, the CDR3 reads TGTGCCAGCAGCTTATATCCGGAACAAGAGACCCAGTACTTC.

The chain is built from TRBV11-1 and TRBJ2-5; no definite D call. The CDR3 totals 12 residues. V was cut by 5 bases and J by 4 bases, with 8 bases left in between. CDR1 is SGHAT, CDR2 FQDESV, per germline (reference sequence). The CDR3 coding sequence is TGTGCCAGCAGCAGTACGTTAGAGACCCAGTACTTC. Amino acid sequence: CASSSTLETQYF.

The J gene is TRBJ1-1, the V gene TRBV4-3; possibly TRBD1 for D (5 bases). V lost 0 bases, J lost 4 bases, and 9 bases lay in between. Germline V gene data show CDR1 as LGHNA and CDR2 as YSLEER. The CDR3 consists of 14 residues. The CDR3 DNA follows: TGCGCCAGCAGCCAAGATCTGGGGGGCACTGAAGCTTTCTTT. This encodes CASSQDLGGTEAFF.

The chain recombines TRBV19 with TRBJ2-2; a possible D gene is TRBD1 (6 bases). Germline CDR1 and CDR2: LNHDA and SQIVND (reference sequence). The CDR3 length is 14 residues. V was clipped by 3 bases and J by 4 bases, with 9 bases between them. The CDR3 coding sequence is TGTGCCAGTAGTATCTTAGGGGGCACCGGGGAGCTGTTTTTT. Its protein product is CASSILGGTGELFF.

This chain joins TRBV4-3 and TRBJ2-5; D is perhaps TRBD2 (5 bases). The germline gives CDR1 LGHNA, CDR2 YSLEER. The CDR3 loop spans 17 amino acids. Deletions cut 0 bases from V and 0 bases from J, with 14 bases between. Written as DNA, the CDR3 is TGCGCCAGCAGCCAAGATATCGCCGGGGAATACCAAGAGACCCAGTACTTC. Encoded protein: CASSQDIAGEYQETQYF.

This chain links TRBV6-5 with TRBJ1-5, with D possibly TRBD1 on 5 matching bases. This CDR3 region has 12 residues. From germline, CDR1 is MNHEY and CDR2 SVGAGI. V lost 7 bases, J lost 11 bases, and 15 bases lay in between. The CDR3 sequence: CASKQEGQSQHF. For the CDR3, the DNA is TGTGCCAGCAAACAGGAAGGGCAGTCCCAGCATTTT.

The chain carries TRBV7-2 and TRBJ1-2; D unresolved. The CDR3 is made up of 13 amino acids. The germline V and J ends were trimmed by 2 bases and 6 bases, with 10 bases remaining between them. CDR1 SGHTA and CDR2 FQGNSA come from the germline V gene. The CDR3 is CASSLTRADGYTF. The CDR3 bases are TGTGCCAGCAGCTTAACACGGGCAGATGGCTACACCTTC. The full variable domain, in which reference TRBV7-2 and TRBJ1-2 provide the parts outside the CDR3, is GAGVSQSPSNKVTEKGKDVELRCDPISGHTALYWYRQSLGQGLEFLIYFQGNSAPDKSGLPSDRFSAERTGGSVSTLTIQRTQQEDSAVYLCASSLTRADGYTFGSGTRLTVV.

This chain connects TRBV6-5 to TRBJ2-2, with D possibly TRBD2 on 6 matching bases. The germline V gene has CDR1 MNHEY and CDR2 SVGAGI. CDR3 length equals 13 residues. V was pared by 6 bases and J by 8 bases, with 13 bases between. The CDR3 region has the DNA TGTGCCAGCAGCCCAGTCCGGGGGGGGGAGCTGTTTTTT. It codes for CASSPVRGGELFF.

The chain links TRBV30 to TRBJ1-2, with unresolved D. V lost 3 bases, J lost 2 bases, and 16 bases lay in between. Germline lookup yields CDR1 GTSNPN and CDR2 SVGIG (reference sequence). The CDR3 consists of 15 residues. This chain's CDR3 is CAWSRPERGNYGYTF. The CDR3 region has the DNA TGTGCCTGGAGCCGCCCTGAGAGAGGGAACTATGGCTACACCTTC. Full variable domain (missing parts from reference TRBV30 and TRBJ1-2): SQTIHQWPATLVQPVGSPLSLECTVEGTSNPNLYWYRQAAGRGLQLLFYSVGIGQISSEVPQNLSASRPQDRQFILSSKKLLLSDSGFYLCAWSRPERGNYGYTFGSGTRLTVV.

The V gene is TRBV5-4, the J gene TRBJ2-7; 8 positions agree with TRBD1. CDR1 and CDR2 from the germline V gene are SGHNT and YYREEE (reference sequence). Germline trimming cut 0 bases from V and 6 bases from J; bases unmatched to any gene: 5. This CDR3 is built from 14 residues. The CDR3 DNA reads as TGTGCCAGCAGCTTGGGGACAGGGTGGTCCGAGCAGTACTTC. It is translated as CASSLGTGWSEQYF.

The V and J genes are TRBV27 and TRBJ1-5; TRBD1 is a possible D gene (6 bases). CDR1 MNHEY and CDR2 SMNVEV come from the germline V gene (reference sequence). The CDR3 length is 15 residues. V was trimmed by 2 bases and J by 6 bases, leaving 14 bases between them. The DNA for the CDR3 is TGTGCCAGCAGTTTAATTGGGGGGGCCAGTCAGCCCCAGCATTTT. Translation: CASSLIGGASQPQHF.

The chain joins TRBV5-5 to TRBJ2-5; no firm D call. The J call could be wrong; TRBJ2-7 is a better fit for the DNA end. The CDR3 length is 14 residues. Germline V lookup: CDR1 SGHKS, CDR2 YYEKEE (reference sequence). This CDR3 is CASSLVGRSYEQYF. The CDR3 DNA is TGTGCCAGCAGCTTGGTGGGTCGCTCCTACGAGCAGTACTTC.